The 26 T cell receptor beta chains reported below all come from one sample, sequenced in a study of cytomegalovirus exposure and HLA in healthy donors. PCR employed 60 Vbeta and 13 Jbeta primers. The repertoire was sequenced with immunoSEQ multiplex PCR; TCRdb's copy has only in-frame clones and lacks some. The table lists over 150,000 clones, approximately 78% of them singletons. Sequencing input: PBMCs. The receptors shown here come from a woman aged 25 to 39 in good health and CMV-seropositive.

The chain uses TRBV7-9 and TRBJ1-1, with 8 bases aligning to TRBD1. CDR3 length: 16 amino acids. The J segment lost 1 base and the V segment lost 0 bases, leaving 4 bases of the junction unmatched. Germline values: CDR1 SEHNR, CDR2 FQNEAQ (reference sequence). CDR3 DNA: TGTGCCAGCAGCTTAGCCCCCGGACAGGGGAACACTGAAGCTTTCTTT. Its protein is CASSLAPGQGNTEAFF.

V gene TRBV11-2 combines with J gene TRBJ1-5; the D is unclear. The CDR3 has 16 residues. Trimming removed 4 bases at V and 5 bases at J, with 18 bases between. Germline CDR1 is SGHAT and CDR2 is FQNNGV. This chain's CDR3 is CASSSRVLSGDQPQHF. The CDR3 nucleotides are TGTGCCAGCAGCTCCCGGGTCCTGAGCGGCGATCAGCCCCAGCATTTT.

The chain links TRBV6-5 to TRBJ1-1; D is undetermined. The CDR3 is 15 residues long. Trimming pared 5 bases from V and 2 bases from J, leaving 15 bases between. CDR1 MNHEY and CDR2 SVGAGI come from the germline V gene. The chain's CDR3 is CASSRVPGSNTEAFF. CDR3 DNA sequence: TGTGCCAGCAGTCGCGTACCGGGTAGTAACACTGAAGCTTTCTTT.

The chain links TRBV27 to TRBJ2-3; 8 bases fit TRBD1. Germline V gene lookup returns CDR1 MNHEY and CDR2 SMNVEV (reference sequence). CDR3 size: 15 residues. The V segment lost 4 bases and the J segment 6 bases; nucleotides outside the gene matches: 9. CDR3 loop: CASSYQQGVGDTQYF. CDR3 sequence (DNA): TGTGCCAGCAGTTACCAACAGGGGGTAGGTGATACGCAGTATTTT.

The chain joins TRBV7-3 to TRBJ2-2; weak D call: TRBD1 (5 bases). The V and J ends lost 3 bases and 6 bases respectively, with 8 bases between them. CDR3 length equals 13 residues. In germline, CDR1 is SGHTA, CDR2 FQGTGA. The CDR3 spells CASSFQGPGELFF. The DNA of the CDR3 is TGTGCCAGCAGCTTCCAGGGTCCCGGGGAGCTGTTTTTT.

The CDR3 loop reads CASQVIGGDTGELFF. Here the CDR3 DNA reads TGCGCCAGCCAGGTTATCGGGGGGGACACCGGGGAGCTGTTTTTT. V and J are TRBV4-3 and TRBJ2-2; TRBD2 matches 8 bases. V lost 8 bases to trimming and J lost 3 bases; unmatched junction nucleotides: 8. The CDR3 consists of 15 residues. CDR1 is LGHNA, CDR2 YSLEER, per germline.

The rearrangement uses TRBV2 and TRBJ2-2; maybe TRBD1 (6 bases). Trimming removed 5 bases at V and 1 base at J, with 8 bases between. The V gene's germline CDR1 is SNHLY and CDR2 FYNNEI. CDR3 length: 14 amino acids. CDR3 nucleotide sequence: TGTGCCAGCAGTCAGGGGCAGAACACCGGGGAGCTGTTTTTT. Its protein is CASSQGQNTGELFF. The full variable domain, rest sourced from reference TRBV2 and TRBJ2-2, is EPEVTQTPSHQVTQMGQEVILRCVPISNHLYFYWYRQILGQKVEFLVSFYNNEISEKSEIFDDQFSVERPDGSNFTLKIRSTKLEDSAMYFCASSQGQNTGELFFGEGSRLTVL.

V usage is TRBV7-2 and J usage is TRBJ2-3; 13 nucleotides line up with TRBD2. This CDR3 is 16 amino acids long. V was clipped by 1 base and J by 6 bases; unmatched bases: 4. From germline, CDR1 is SGHTA and CDR2 FQGNSA. DNA of the CDR3: TGTGCCAGCAGCTTAGGACTAGCGGGGGGCGGTGATACGCAGTATTTT. Amino acids: CASSLGLAGGGDTQYF.

CDR3 DNA: TGTGCCAGCAGTTATAAGGCAGGGGGCACTGAAGCTTTCTTT. Amino acids: CASSYKAGGTEAFF. The V and J genes are TRBV6-6 and TRBJ1-1; 7 nucleotides align to TRBD1. The CDR3 consists of 14 residues. V was clipped by 3 bases and J by 4 bases; unmatched bases: 5. Germline values: CDR1 MNHNY, CDR2 SVGAGI (reference sequence).

V is TRBV6-1 and J is TRBJ1-5; 8 bases are shared with TRBD1. Germline trimming cut 7 bases from V and 6 bases from J; bases unmatched to any gene: 8. The CDR3 has 14 amino acids. CDR1 and CDR2 from the germline V gene are MNHNS and SASEGT. CDR3 loop: CASTRGQGTQPQHF. In DNA form, the CDR3 reads TGTGCCAGCACCCGAGGACAGGGTACTCAGCCCCAGCATTTT.

The V gene is TRBV6-4, the J gene TRBJ2-2; D uncertain. The CDR3 runs to 13 residues. The germline V gene has CDR1 MRHNA and CDR2 SNTAGT. V was pared by 4 bases and J by 4 bases, with 7 bases between. The CDR3 coding sequence is TGTGCCAGCAGTGTTAAACTCACCGGGGAGCTGTTTTTT. Protein: CASSVKLTGELFF.

This sequence joins TRBV6-5 and TRBJ1-2; the D gene is possibly TRBD1 (6 bases). CDR3 size: 15 residues. The V end was cut by 2 bases, the J end by 2 bases, with 12 bases between. Per the germline V gene, CDR1 is MNHEY and CDR2 is SVGAGI. The CDR3 coding sequence is TGTGCCAGCAGTTACGCCACCGGGACAAACTATGGCTACACCTTC. This gives the protein CASSYATGTNYGYTF.

V gene TRBV7-2 combines with J gene TRBJ1-2; 8 positions agree with TRBD1. Germline CDR1 is SGHTA and CDR2 is FQGNSA. Trimming at V came to 4 bases and at J to 8 bases, leaving 6 bases not matched to a gene. The CDR3 totals 13 residues. As DNA, the CDR3 is TGTGCCAGCAGCTCGCAGGGGGCGTTCGGCTACACCTTC. It is translated as CASSSQGAFGYTF.

The chain carries TRBV5-4 and TRBJ2-2, with 8 bases identical to TRBD1. J lost 1 base, V lost 5 bases, and 7 bases had no gene match. CDR1 is SGHNT and CDR2 is YYREEE in the germline V gene (reference sequence). CDR3 size: 16 residues. CDR3 in DNA: TGTGCCAGCAGACTAGGACAGGGTCGGAACACCGGGGAGCTGTTTTTT. Translated, it gives CASRLGQGRNTGELFF.

This clone appeared a single time. The chain combines TRBV6-1 with TRBJ1-2, with D possibly being TRBD1 (6 bases). Trimming stripped 3 bases from V and 3 bases from J, with 8 bases between. Germline V CDR1 and CDR2: MNHNS, SASEGT. The CDR3 is 13 residues long. CDR3 sequence reads: CASSDWTDYGYTF. Here the CDR3 DNA reads TGTGCCAGCAGTGATTGGACAGACTATGGCTACACCTTC.

The rearrangement links TRBV4-3 to TRBJ2-7, with D perhaps TRBD1 (6 bases). Germline values: CDR1 LGHNA, CDR2 YSLEER. This CDR3 is 15 amino acids long. Trimming shortened V by 6 bases and J by 2 bases, and 17 bases separated the two germline ends. The CDR3 region is CASSLQGSYAYEQYF. In DNA form, the CDR3 reads TGCGCCAGCAGTCTACAGGGTTCTTACGCCTACGAGCAGTACTTC.

This rearrangement joins TRBV5-1 to TRBJ1-6; 7 nucleotides match TRBD1. Germline-derived CDR1 and CDR2 are SGHRS and YFSETQ. The CDR3 runs to 19 residues. The trim removed 3 bases at V and 0 bases at J, leaving 12 bases unmatched. The CDR3 DNA is TGCGCCAGCAGCTGGGGGACAGTCCCAACCTTCTCCTATAATTCACCCCTCCACTTT. This gives the protein CASSWGTVPTFSYNSPLHF. The whole variable domain, filled in from reference TRBV5-1 and TRBJ1-6, reads KAGVTQTPRYLIKTRGQQVTLSCSPISGHRSVSWYQQTPGQGLQFLFEYFSETQRNKGNFPGRFSGRQFSNSRSEMNVSTLELGDSALYLCASSWGTVPTFSYNSPLHFGNGTRLTVT.

CDR3: CATSRGAGTGIFYGYTF. The CDR3, as DNA: TGTGCCACCAGCAGAGGGGCCGGGACAGGGATTTTCTATGGCTACACCTTC. The gene calls are TRBV15 and TRBJ1-2, with 9 positions matching TRBD1. Germline values: CDR1 LNHNV, CDR2 YYDKDF (reference sequence). The CDR3 covers 17 residues. The ends lost 1 base at V and 4 bases at J; junction bases unmatched: 10. Full variable domain (remainder filled in from reference TRBV15 and TRBJ1-2): DAMVIQNPRYQVTQFGKPVTLSCSQTLNHNVMYWYQQKSSQAPKLLFHYYDKDFNNEADTPDNFQSRRPNTSFCFLDIRSPGLGDTAMYLCATSRGAGTGIFYGYTFGSGTRLTVV.

This clone was seen a few times. V and J are TRBV18 and TRBJ2-1; 7 bases align to TRBD1. Germline CDR1 and CDR2: KGHSH and LQKENI. Unmatched junction bases numbered 7, after V lost 7 bases and J lost 7 bases. The length of the CDR3 is 13 residues. In nucleotides, the CDR3 is TGTGCCAGCTTTGGGACAGTCCCAAATGAGCAGTTCTTC. Its translation: CASFGTVPNEQFF.

The chain employs TRBV6-5 and TRBJ1-1; D is unclear. The germline V gene has CDR1 MNHEY and CDR2 SVGAGI. The CDR3 contains 13 residues. Trimming removed 3 bases at V and 0 bases at J, with 5 bases between. The CDR3 sequence is CASSYQMNTEAFF. The DNA for the CDR3 is TGTGCCAGCAGTTATCAGATGAACACTGAAGCTTTCTTT.

The chain uses TRBV10-3 and TRBJ1-5; 8 bases map to TRBD1. Germline trimming cut 3 bases from V and 4 bases from J; bases unmatched to any gene: 8. The germline gives CDR1 ENHRY, CDR2 SYGVKD. This CDR3 region has 16 residues. As DNA, the CDR3 is TGTGCCATCAGTGATCTCGACAGGGGTGGGAATCAGCCCCAGCATTTT. Amino acids: CAISDLDRGGNQPQHF.

This chain links TRBV7-8 with TRBJ2-2; D call uncertain. CDR1 is SGHVS, CDR2 FQNEAQ, per germline. This CDR3 comprises 14 residues. The V and J ends lost 2 bases and 3 bases respectively, with 7 bases between them. The CDR3 coding sequence is TGTGCCAGCAGCTTAATCCGTTACACCGGGGAGCTGTTTTTT. This codes for CASSLIRYTGELFF.

The V gene is TRBV5-6, the J gene TRBJ1-4; D unclear. Trimming pared 6 bases from V and 7 bases from J, leaving 16 bases between. This CDR3 contains 14 residues. CDR1 is SGHDT, CDR2 YYEEEE, per germline. The DNA of the CDR3 is TGTGCCAGCAACTTTGAGGGAGGAGTTGAAAAACTGTTTTTT. Its translation is CASNFEGGVEKLFF.

The chain couples TRBV6-6 to TRBJ2-2; no clear D gene. The CDR3 sequence is 13 residues long. The germline V gene has CDR1 MNHNY and CDR2 SVGAGI (reference sequence). V was pared by 6 bases and J by 6 bases, with 11 bases between. The CDR3 coding sequence is TGTGCCAGCAGCCTGAGCGCGGCCGGGGAGCTGTTTTTT. This encodes CASSLSAAGELFF.

The chain has TRBV5-1 and TRBJ2-3, with no clear D. Germline CDR1 SGHRS, CDR2 YFSETQ. The CDR3 covers 14 residues. Between the trimmed V and J ends, which lost 1 base and 2 bases, there was a span of 8 bases. The CDR3 DNA reads TGCGCCAGCAGCTTGAACTACCTCACAGATACGCAGTATTTT. As protein: CASSLNYLTDTQYF.

This chain joins TRBV29-1 and TRBJ1-2; TRBD1 matches 10 bases. The CDR3 runs to 13 residues. V lost 7 bases and J lost 8; bases outside the gene matches: 10. Germline V CDR1 and CDR2: SQVTM, ANQGSEA. CDR3 sequence (DNA): TGCAGCGCCACAACCGGGACAGGGGAAGGCTACACCTTC. Translation: CSATTGTGEGYTF.